This entry features one T cell receptor (beta chain) sequence. This record comes from a study of blood T cell repertoires in COVID-19. Germline-derived CDR1 and CDR2 are MGHRA and YSYEKL. This CDR3 has 16 residues. Trimming cost V 3 bases and J 7 bases, with 20 bases left between them. TCRdb's copy holds only in-frame clones and misses some; the assay was immunoSEQ multiplex PCR. The sample lists about 170,000 clones; 83% were seen once. Specimen: PBMCs or T cells enriched from blood (not recorded which). The receptor's source is a woman in her forties or fifties who had recovered from COVID-19. The gene calls are TRBV4-1 and TRBJ2-3, with a possible D match to TRBD2 (6 bases). The CDR3 DNA sequence: TGCGCCAGCAGCCAGCGGGCTAGCGAGGACCGCTATACGCAGTATTTT. Translation gives CASSQRASEDRYTQYF.